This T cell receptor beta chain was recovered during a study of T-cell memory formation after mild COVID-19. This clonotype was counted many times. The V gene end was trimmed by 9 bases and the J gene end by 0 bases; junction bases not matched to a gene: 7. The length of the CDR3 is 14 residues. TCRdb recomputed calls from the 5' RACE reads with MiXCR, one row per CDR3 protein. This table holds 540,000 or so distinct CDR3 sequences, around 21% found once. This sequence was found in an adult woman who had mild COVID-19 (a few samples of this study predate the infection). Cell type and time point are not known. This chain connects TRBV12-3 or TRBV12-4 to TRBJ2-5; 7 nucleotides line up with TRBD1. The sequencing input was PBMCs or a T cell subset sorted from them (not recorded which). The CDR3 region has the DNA TGTGCCAGTTTTAAGGGACAGTACCAAGAGACCCAGTACTTC. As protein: CASFKGQYQETQYF.